Presented here are 15 T cell receptor beta chains from one specimen sequenced in a study of T cell clusters in autoimmune cytopenias. TRB was amplified by touch-down multiplex PCR, primer pools A and B combined. TCRdb reanalyzed the multiplex PCR reads and collapses them to one entry per CDR3 protein, without DNA. This sample lists fewer than 10,000 distinct CDR3 sequences; its ten largest clones have 28%. Tens of thousands of genome equivalents of blood DNA were amplified for TRB. The source material was peripheral blood. Every receptor here comes from a human donor with an autoimmune cytopenia or autoimmune hepatitis (not recorded which).

The chain links TRBV5-4 to TRBJ2-3; without DNA, the TCRdb call of TRBD2 cannot be checked. The CDR3 covers 17 residues. Germline V gene data show CDR1 as SGHNT and CDR2 as YYREEE (reference sequence). CDR3 loop: CASSSGLAGGRTDTQYF. Filled out from reference TRBV5-4 and TRBJ2-3, the complete variable domain reads ETGVTQSPTHLIKTRGQQVTLRCSSQSGHNTVSWYQQALGQGPQFIFQYYREEENGRGNFPPRFSGLQFPNYSSELNVNALELDDSALYLCASSSGLAGGRTDTQYFGPGTRLTVL.

V is TRBV12-3 or TRBV12-4 and J is TRBJ2-5; the D call of TRBD1 rests on TCRdb alone, since no DNA is present to check it. There are 14 residues in the CDR3. CDR3 sequence: CASSLGQFQETQYF.

The rearrangement uses TRBV5-5 and TRBJ2-1. Germline CDR1 SGHKS, CDR2 YYEKEE (reference sequence). This CDR3 is built from 13 residues. CDR3 protein: CASSLYLWDEQFF.

J is TRBJ1-2 and V is TRBV19; TCRdb's D call of TRBD1 is untestable without DNA. The CDR3 runs 13 residues. Germline values: CDR1 LNHDA, CDR2 SQIVND (reference sequence). The CDR3 spells CASGRGPVAGYTF.

This sequence joins TRBV13 and TRBJ2-2. The germline CDR1 and CDR2 sequences are PRHDT and FYEKMQ (reference sequence). The CDR3 is 14 amino acids. CDR3 sequence: CASSDDFNTGELFF.

The V call is TRBV12-3 or TRBV12-4, the J call TRBJ1-1; TCRdb returns TRBD1, unconfirmable since there is no DNA. This CDR3 comprises 13 residues. CDR3 amino acids: CASRKQGESEAFF.

The chain recombines TRBV7-9 with TRBJ2-7; with no DNA, the TCRdb D assignment of TRBD2 cannot be verified. From germline, CDR1 is SEHNR and CDR2 FQNEAQ (reference sequence). The CDR3 runs 16 residues. CDR3 residues: CASSLETSGTPYEQYF.

V is TRBV28 and J is TRBJ2-6; the D call of TRBD1 rests on TCRdb alone, since no DNA is present to check it. The CDR3 totals 19 residues. CDR1 and CDR2 from the germline V gene are MDHEN and SYDVKM. CDR3 amino acids: CASSSPSTGGASGANVLTF.

The chain recombines TRBV19 with TRBJ2-5. This CDR3 region has 11 residues. Germline V gives CDR1 LNHDA, CDR2 SQIVND (reference sequence). Here the CDR3 reads CASSLRKTQYF.

CDR3 amino acids: CASSEESGSTDTQYF. V gene TRBV6-1 combines with J gene TRBJ2-3; TCRdb designates TRBD2, a call that cannot be tested without DNA. The V gene's germline CDR1 is MNHNS and CDR2 SASEGT. The CDR3 sequence is 15 residues long.

The rearrangement uses TRBV6-2 or TRBV6-3 and TRBJ2-1; TCRdb designates TRBD1, a call that cannot be tested without DNA. This CDR3 has 15 residues. The germline V gene encodes CDR1 MNHEY and CDR2 SVGEGT. This CDR3 reads CASSYVGGGSNEQFF.

The chain has TRBV28 and TRBJ2-3; TCRdb proposes TRBD1, but this gene call is untestable without DNA. Germline V lookup: CDR1 MDHEN, CDR2 SYDVKM. This CDR3 comprises 15 residues. The CDR3 protein is CASSLGQILRDTQYF.

Frequency places this clonotype as medium-sized. V gene TRBV12-3 or TRBV12-4 combines with J gene TRBJ2-3. The CDR3 is 13 residues long. The CDR3 loop is CASSRSRIDTQYF.

V usage is TRBV30 and J usage is TRBJ2-3; absent DNA, TCRdb's TRBD2 call cannot be checked. The CDR3 contains 18 residues. Germline CDR1 reads GTSNPN; CDR2 reads SVGIG (reference sequence). The CDR3: CAWSSSGPTLYFTDTQYF.

This chain connects TRBV6-1 to TRBJ2-7; the TCRdb D gene call, TRBD2, has no DNA to confirm it. Germline V gene sequence: CDR1 MNHNS, CDR2 SASEGT. The CDR3 runs 16 residues. This CDR3 reads CASSYSLAGGNYEQYF.